This T cell receptor beta chain was observed in a study of CD8+CD57+ T cells in acquired aplastic anemia (dated by TCRdb to 2016 to 2019). For context, the study as a whole: DNA extracted from sorted CD4+ and CD8+ cells had a mean of approximately 3.4 ug, with a range of roughly 0.18 to 27.4 ug. CD8+CD57+ expansion was defined as frequency above the mean frequency observed in healthy subjects.

What the authors observed across the whole study: Between patients and healthy controls, no significant difference in CD8+ Simpson's diversity was found (P=0.060). Although 25 to 30 CD8+ CDR3 sequences were shared by patients and controls, these sequences appeared highly expressed in patients and within the immunodominant clones of patients.

Genomic DNA was used as template for profiling of TCR beta VDJ combinations and CDR3 sequences. TCR repertoire sequencing was run on an Illumina HiSeq 2000. In the paper's pipeline: Repertoire assessment relied on Simpson's diversity index, CDR3 size and DJ length profiles, and TRBV/TRBJ rearrangement plots. Whichever DNA sequence was most abundant in the deep sequencing data was defined as the immunodominant clone. CDR3 amino acid sequences were screened for sharing across subjects and were compared with published repertoires and the VDJdb database. TCRdb reanalyzed the raw reads on its own, using fastp at Q25 for trimming and MiXCR for clone calling, and kept in-frame beta chains. Rows with one shared CDR3 protein collapse into an entry with the most common genes and DNA. In this record, the V and J calls reflect TCRdb's handling and not the investigators' own analysis. This sample is represented by fewer than 200,000 distinct CDR3 sequences; about two thirds of them were singletons. The ten biggest clones cover approximately 50% of the sample.

CDR1 and CDR2, looked up from the germline V gene (reference sequence), are LNHDA and SQIVND. V was cut back by 2 bases and J by 2 bases, leaving a gap of 8 bases between them. Taken from cysteine to phenylalanine, the CDR3 has 14 residues. Of the read, only the CDR3 DNA is kept; its 42 bases are in frame from base 1. The patients picked for sequencing were ones in whom flow cytometry had shown an expansion of CD8+CD57+ cells. Severe acquired aplastic anemia was diagnosed in all patients according to International Study of Aplastic Anemia and Agranulocytosis and Camitta criteria. Patients had received no therapy at the time of blood sampling. The study deep-sequenced TCR repertoires of sorted CD4+ and CD8+ blood T cells from severe aplastic anemia patients and healthy subjects. In the USA, patient enrollment took place under clinicaltrials.gov protocols 00001620, 01623167, 00001397, 00071045, 00081523 and 00961064. Ficoll-Paque density gradient centrifugation was used to isolate peripheral blood mononuclear cells. CD4+ and CD8+ T cells were sorted by FACS or magnetic beads before DNA extraction.

In regard to this clonotype: Its antigen target is currently unknown. Per-nucleotide qualities are absent, and no much larger clonotype sits a single base away.

The TCR originated in a human donor with aplastic anemia. The sequence is built from TRBV19 and TRBJ2-3; no confident D gene assignment can be made. Source material: sorted CD4+, CD8+, or CD8+CD57+ T cells (not recorded which) from PBMCs. Here is the DNA: TGTGCCAGTAGTATAAGAGCCCCCACAGATACGCAGTATTTT. This translates into CASSIRAPTDTQYF.